This note documents a single TCR beta chain sequence. What it binds is unknown. This sample stems from a study of lymphopenia after photon versus proton radiotherapy. Study outcomes and limitations: Post-nadir diversity loss with photons came from oligoclonal expansion, particularly CD8+ Temra cells. In patients who died, overall survival fell as post-nadir TCR diversity dropped more. Only patients who died were analyzed for survival; proton advantage is unproven.

CDR1 is KGHSH and CDR2 is LQKENI in the germline V gene. V shed 3 bases, J shed 10 bases, and the junction held 7 bases outside the gene matches. This CDR3 is 15 amino acids long. TCRdb's table, derived via immunoSEQ multiplex PCR, lists solely in-frame clones and lacks some. The sample records around 50,000 clones, approximately 84% being singletons. V is TRBV18 and J is TRBJ2-1; TRBD2 aligns across 12 bases. The sequence was obtained from a man in his 60s with pancreatic cancer. This material consisted of peripheral blood, taken from a patient treated with proton-based radiotherapy. CDR3 sequence: CASSPVILAGGEQFF. DNA for the CDR3: TGTGCCAGCTCACCTGTTATACTAGCGGGAGGCGAGCAGTTCTTC.